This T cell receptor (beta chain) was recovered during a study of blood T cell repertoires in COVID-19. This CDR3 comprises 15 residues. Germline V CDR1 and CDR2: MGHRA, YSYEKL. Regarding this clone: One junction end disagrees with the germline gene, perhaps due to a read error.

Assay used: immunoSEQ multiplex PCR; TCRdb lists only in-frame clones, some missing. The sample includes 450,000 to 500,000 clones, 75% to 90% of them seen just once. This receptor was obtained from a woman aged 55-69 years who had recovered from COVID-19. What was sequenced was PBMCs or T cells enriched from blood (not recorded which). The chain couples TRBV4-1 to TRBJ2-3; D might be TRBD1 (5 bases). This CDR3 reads CASSPHQGRADTQYF. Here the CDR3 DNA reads TGCGCCAGCAGCCCCCATCAGGGAAGGGCAGACACGCAGTATTTT.